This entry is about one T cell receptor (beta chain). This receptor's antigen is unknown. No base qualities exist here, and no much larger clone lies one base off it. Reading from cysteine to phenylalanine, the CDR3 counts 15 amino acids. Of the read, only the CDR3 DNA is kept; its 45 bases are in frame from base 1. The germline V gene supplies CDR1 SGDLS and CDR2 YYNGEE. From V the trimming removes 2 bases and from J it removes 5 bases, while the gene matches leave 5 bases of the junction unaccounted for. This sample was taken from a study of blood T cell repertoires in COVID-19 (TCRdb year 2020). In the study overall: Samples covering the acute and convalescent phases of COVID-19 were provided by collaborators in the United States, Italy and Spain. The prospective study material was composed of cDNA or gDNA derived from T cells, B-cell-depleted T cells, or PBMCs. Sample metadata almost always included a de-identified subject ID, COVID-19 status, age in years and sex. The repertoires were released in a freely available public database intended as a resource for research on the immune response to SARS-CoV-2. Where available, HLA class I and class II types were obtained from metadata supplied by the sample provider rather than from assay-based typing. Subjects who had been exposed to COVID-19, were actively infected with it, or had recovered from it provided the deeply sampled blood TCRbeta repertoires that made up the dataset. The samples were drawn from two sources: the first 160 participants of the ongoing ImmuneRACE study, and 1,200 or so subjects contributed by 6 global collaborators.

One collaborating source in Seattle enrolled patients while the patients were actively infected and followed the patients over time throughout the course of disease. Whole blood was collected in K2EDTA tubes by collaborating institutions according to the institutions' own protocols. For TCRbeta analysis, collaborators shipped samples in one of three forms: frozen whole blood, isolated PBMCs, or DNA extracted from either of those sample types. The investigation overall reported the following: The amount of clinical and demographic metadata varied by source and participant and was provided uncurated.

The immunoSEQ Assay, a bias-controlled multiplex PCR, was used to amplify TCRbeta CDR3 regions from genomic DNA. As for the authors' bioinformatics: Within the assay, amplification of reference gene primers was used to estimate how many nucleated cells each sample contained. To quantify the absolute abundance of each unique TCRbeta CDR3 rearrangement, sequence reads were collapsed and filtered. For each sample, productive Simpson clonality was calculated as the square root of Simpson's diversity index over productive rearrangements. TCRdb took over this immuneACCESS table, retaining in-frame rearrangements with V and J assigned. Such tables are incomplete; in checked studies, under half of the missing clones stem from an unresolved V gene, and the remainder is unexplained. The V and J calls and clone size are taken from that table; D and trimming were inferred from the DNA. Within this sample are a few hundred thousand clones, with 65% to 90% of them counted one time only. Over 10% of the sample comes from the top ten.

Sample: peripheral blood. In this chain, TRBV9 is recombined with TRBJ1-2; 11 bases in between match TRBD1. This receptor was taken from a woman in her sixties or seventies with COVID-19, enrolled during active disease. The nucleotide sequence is TGTGCCAGCAGCGTCCGGACAGGGGGCGAGTATGGCTACACCTTC. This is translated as CASSVRTGGEYGYTF.